These 17 T cell receptor beta chains were all obtained from the same sample, sequenced in a study of blood T cell repertoires in COVID-19. Assay used: immunoSEQ multiplex PCR; TCRdb lists only in-frame clones, some missing. The data contain 150,000 or so clones, about nine tenths of them singletons. The sample comprised PBMCs or T cells enriched from blood (not recorded which). These receptors were obtained from a woman aged 40 to 50 who had been exposed to COVID-19.

This chain links TRBV28 with TRBJ1-4; D might be TRBD1 (5 bases). V lost 8 bases to trimming and J lost 8 bases, with 15 bases between them. The CDR3 loop spans 13 amino acids. The germline V gene has CDR1 MDHEN and CDR2 SYDVKM. The chain's CDR3 is CASLTRVGEKLFF. CDR3 DNA sequence: TGTGCCAGCCTGACCAGGGTAGGCGAAAAACTGTTTTTT. The complete variable domain, with remaining parts taken from reference TRBV28 and TRBJ1-4, reads DVKVTQSSRYLVKRTGEKVFLECVQDMDHENMFWYRQDPGLGLRLIYFSYDVKMKEKGDIPEGYSVSREKKERFSLILESASTNQTSMYLCASLTRVGEKLFFGSGTQLSVL.

This sequence joins TRBV20-1 and TRBJ2-3, with 11 bases that match TRBD2. Looked up from germline, CDR1 is DFQATT and CDR2 is SNEGSKA (reference sequence). The ends lost 3 bases at V and 6 bases at J; junction bases unmatched: 2. The CDR3 contains 13 residues. The CDR3 is CSASRLAGDTQYF. The CDR3 nucleotides are TGCAGTGCTAGTAGACTAGCGGGGGATACGCAGTATTTT.

The chain combines TRBV5-6 with TRBJ1-1; no firm D call. The CDR3 runs to 12 residues. From germline, CDR1 is SGHDT and CDR2 YYEEEE. V lost 3 bases and J lost 8, with 11 bases in between. The CDR3 region has the DNA TGTGCCAGCAGCTACCGAGCAGGAGAAGCTTTCTTT. Its translation: CASSYRAGEAFF.

The V call is TRBV2, the J call TRBJ2-5, with a possible D match to TRBD2 (5 bases). The V and J ends lost 2 bases and 2 bases respectively, with 15 bases between them. The germline V gene encodes CDR1 SNHLY and CDR2 FYNNEI. This CDR3 spans 16 amino acids. DNA of the CDR3: TGTGCCAGCAGTGAATCCGGCAGACGGACTCAAGAGACCCAGTACTTC. Protein product: CASSESGRRTQETQYF.

The CDR3 reads CATETRNEQFF. The DNA for the CDR3 is TGTGCCACCGAAACTAGGAATGAGCAGTTCTTC. The chain has TRBV10-3 and TRBJ2-1, with D tentatively TRBD2 (5 bases). The CDR3 consists of 11 residues. CDR1 and CDR2 from the germline V gene are ENHRY and SYGVKD. V dropped 10 bases and J dropped 7 bases, with 11 bases sitting between them.

The rearrangement links TRBV10-1 to TRBJ2-5, with 7 bases matching TRBD2. V shed 11 bases and J 3 bases; nucleotides not matched to a gene: 15. The CDR3 contains 15 residues. Germline V gene lookup returns CDR1 WNHNN and CDR2 SYGVQD (reference sequence). CDR3 bases: TGCGCCGGCGAATCTAGCGGACCCCATGAAGAGACCCAGTACTTC. Protein: CAGESSGPHEETQYF.

In DNA, the CDR3 is TGTGCCAGCAGTCCCTACAGGGGGGAAACCGGGGAGCTGTTTTTT. Protein product: CASSPYRGETGELFF. The V and J genes are TRBV27 and TRBJ2-2; 8 bases agree with TRBD1. Germline CDR1 is MNHEY and CDR2 is SMNVEV (reference sequence). The CDR3 runs 15 residues. The J segment lost 5 bases and the V segment lost 5 bases, leaving 7 bases of the junction unmatched.

Written as DNA, the CDR3 is TGTGCCAGCAGTGTTACAGCTCTTTCCTACGAGCAGTACTTC. It encodes CASSVTALSYEQYF. This chain uses TRBV2 with TRBJ2-7; unclear D gene. Germline V gives CDR1 SNHLY, CDR2 FYNNEI. The CDR3 has 14 amino acids. The V end was cut by 4 bases, the J end by 1 base, with 11 bases between.

The V gene is TRBV28, the J gene TRBJ1-2; 10 bases line up with TRBD1. Germline V gives CDR1 MDHEN, CDR2 SYDVKM. The CDR3 contains 13 residues. J lost 6 bases, V lost 8 bases, and 6 bases had no gene match. The CDR3 spells CASGTGERHGYTF. The DNA for the CDR3 is TGTGCCAGCGGGACAGGGGAAAGGCATGGCTACACCTTC.

The genes are TRBV4-1 and TRBJ1-4; D unclear. Trimming took 0 bases from V and 3 from J, leaving 17 bases between them. This CDR3 region has 18 residues. From germline, CDR1 is MGHRA and CDR2 YSYEKL. CDR3 sequence reads: CASSQDFYQRASNEKLFF. CDR3 coding DNA: TGCGCCAGCAGCCAAGATTTCTACCAGAGGGCGTCTAATGAAAAACTGTTTTTT.

This clone was observed once. The chain couples TRBV6-4 to TRBJ2-3, with D possibly TRBD1 on 6 matching bases. Per germline, CDR1 MRHNA and CDR2 SNTAGT. The CDR3 contains 11 residues. Trimming removed 9 bases at V and 5 bases at J, with 9 bases between. CDR3 sequence: CARGTLDTQYF. Written as DNA, the CDR3 is TGTGCCAGGGGGACATTAGATACGCAGTATTTT.

CDR3 nucleotide sequence: TGTGCCAGCAGCTCGGCCGGGGGGTTTAATGAAAAACTGTTTTTT. Amino acid sequence: CASSSAGGFNEKLFF. This chain uses TRBV3-1 (or the pseudogene TRBV3-2) with TRBJ1-4, with a weak D call TRBD1 (5 bases). The V gene lost 5 bases and the J gene lost 4 bases, with 14 bases spanning the gap. Per the germline V gene, CDR1 is LGHDT and CDR2 is YNNKEL (reference sequence). CDR3 length: 15 amino acids.

The chain combines TRBV13 with TRBJ2-2; 7 bases are shared with TRBD2. The trim removed 1 base at V and 2 bases at J, leaving 4 bases unmatched. This CDR3 region has 16 residues. The germline V gene encodes CDR1 PRHDT and CDR2 FYEKMQ (reference sequence). The CDR3 region is CASSLDSGINTGELFF. As DNA, the CDR3 is TGTGCCAGCAGCTTAGACAGCGGGATAAACACCGGGGAGCTGTTTTTT.

The chain links TRBV27 to TRBJ2-5; TRBD2 matches 8 bases. The CDR3 extends over 16 amino acids. Germline trimming cut 8 bases from V and 1 base from J; bases unmatched to any gene: 12. Germline lookup yields CDR1 MNHEY and CDR2 SMNVEV (reference sequence). CDR3 nucleotide sequence: TGTGCCAGCGGGGTTTGGCGGCGGGGGGTCCAAGAGACCCAGTACTTC. Its translation is CASGVWRRGVQETQYF.

The chain joins TRBV7-8 to TRBJ2-5; 12 bases fit TRBD1. Looked up from germline, CDR1 is SGHVS and CDR2 is FQNEAQ. The CDR3 loop spans 17 amino acids. V lost 4 bases and J lost 5; bases outside the gene matches: 11. The CDR3 DNA follows: TGTGCCAGCAGCTCTCGCCGGGACAGGGGGCGGGATGAGACCCAGTACTTC. Amino acids: CASSSRRDRGRDETQYF.

The chain employs TRBV2 and TRBJ2-1; no definite D call. The V and J ends lost 7 bases and 6 bases respectively, with 7 bases between them. Germline CDR1 SNHLY, CDR2 FYNNEI. This CDR3 contains 11 residues. The CDR3 sequence is CASTPRNEQFF. Here the CDR3 DNA reads TGTGCCAGCACCCCGCGCAATGAGCAGTTCTTC.

The chain employs TRBV7-9 and TRBJ2-2, with 8 bases aligning to TRBD1. The CDR3 consists of 14 residues. From germline, CDR1 is SEHNR and CDR2 FQNEAQ (reference sequence). The trim removed 6 bases at V and 3 bases at J, leaving 3 bases unmatched. The CDR3 protein is CASSRGQDTGELFF. The DNA of the CDR3 is TGTGCCAGCAGTCGGGGACAGGACACCGGGGAGCTGTTTTTT.